A single sample is the source of the 27 T cell receptor beta chains below, sequenced in a study of blood T cell repertoires in COVID-19. Measured with immunoSEQ multiplex PCR; TCRdb has only the in-frame clones, and not every one. In the table there are some 60,000 clones, more than 85% of which are singletons. Sequencing used peripheral blood. The receptor source for this set is a man between 70 and 80 years old with acute or convalescent COVID-19.

In this sample, this clone turned up a few times. The CDR3 sequence: CAISGTGSNQPQHF. The CDR3 region has the DNA TGTGCCATCAGTGGGACGGGGAGCAATCAGCCCCAGCATTTT. The chain is built from TRBV10-3 and TRBJ1-5; unclear D gene. The germline V and J ends were trimmed by 4 bases and 1 base, with 8 bases remaining between them. Germline assignment: CDR1 ENHRY and CDR2 SYGVKD. This CDR3 contains 14 residues.

The V call is TRBV5-1, the J call TRBJ2-7, with 7 bases fitting TRBD1. CDR1 and CDR2 from the germline V gene are SGHRS and YFSETQ. The CDR3 runs to 11 residues. V lost 4 bases and J lost 7; bases outside the gene matches: 2. The chain's CDR3 is CASSKDREQYF. In DNA form, the CDR3 reads TGCGCCAGCAGCAAGGACAGGGAGCAGTACTTC.

V and J are TRBV2 and TRBJ1-5, with a tentative D call TRBD1 (6 bases). This CDR3 has 14 amino acids. V gave up 4 bases and J gave up 7 bases, with 14 bases separating them. CDR1 SNHLY and CDR2 FYNNEI come from the germline V gene. As DNA, the CDR3 is TGTGCCAGCAGTGTTTTGACAGGCAGCCAGCCCCAGCATTTT. Translating gives CASSVLTGSQPQHF.

The J gene is TRBJ2-3, the V gene TRBV10-3, with 14 bases matching TRBD2. Germline-derived CDR1 and CDR2 are ENHRY and SYGVKD. This CDR3 has 15 amino acids. The junction had 2 bases not matched to a gene; V was cut back by 8 bases and J by 1 base. CDR3 in DNA: TGTGCCATCGGGGGACTAGCGGGGGGCACAGATACGCAGTATTTT. As protein: CAIGGLAGGTDTQYF.

The rearrangement joins TRBV29-1 to TRBJ1-1; D might be TRBD1 (5 bases). The germline gives CDR1 SQVTM, CDR2 ANQGSEA. The V gene lost 4 bases and the J gene lost 6 bases, with 18 bases spanning the gap. The length of the CDR3 is 14 residues. For the CDR3, the DNA is TGCAGCGTTGTGGCGCCAGGGAGGGAGGCTGAAGCTTTCTTT. Protein sequence: CSVVAPGREAEAFF.

The gene calls are TRBV20-1 and TRBJ1-1; D unresolved. Germline V gene lookup returns CDR1 DFQATT and CDR2 SNEGSKA (reference sequence). V was pared by 3 bases and J by 10 bases, with 18 bases between. The CDR3 sequence is 13 residues long. CDR3 in DNA: TGCAGTGCTAGTCACCGCGGTGTGGTGGGAGCTTTCTTT. Translated, it gives CSASHRGVVGAFF.

The V gene is TRBV5-6, the J gene TRBJ2-3; 12 nucleotides match TRBD2. J gave up 5 bases and V 4 bases, and 5 bases lay outside the gene matches. The CDR3 has 15 amino acids. In germline, CDR1 is SGHDT, CDR2 YYEEEE. The chain's CDR3 is CASSQPTSGRDTQYF. The DNA for the CDR3 is TGTGCCAGCAGCCAACCGACTAGCGGGAGAGATACGCAGTATTTT.

There are a few counts of this clone. The chain combines TRBV10-3 with TRBJ2-2, with no clear D. The CDR3 contains 14 residues. V was shortened by 1 base and J by 1 base, with 4 bases between the two germline ends. In germline, CDR1 is ENHRY, CDR2 SYGVKD. CDR3 residues: CAISELRNTGELFF. CDR3 in DNA: TGTGCCATCAGTGAGTTGAGGAACACCGGGGAGCTGTTTTTT.

This clone was recorded once. V usage is TRBV29-1 and J usage is TRBJ2-1, with 7 bases identical to TRBD1. Germline V gives CDR1 SQVTM, CDR2 ANQGSEA. CDR3 length: 15 residues. V was clipped by 7 bases and J by 1 base; unmatched bases: 10. In DNA, the CDR3 is TGCAGCGCAGAGGGGGCGAGGGGGTCCTACAATGAGCAGTTCTTC. Translated, it gives CSAEGARGSYNEQFF.

In its sample, this clone was seen a few times. V usage is TRBV24-1 and J usage is TRBJ2-1; 9 bases are shared with TRBD1. The ends lost 4 bases at V and 5 bases at J; junction bases unmatched: 11. Per germline, CDR1 KGHDR and CDR2 SFDVKD. This CDR3 region has 17 residues. The CDR3 DNA reads TGTGCCACCAGTGACCCCTCCGGGACAGGGACAGACAATGAGCAGTTCTTC. Translation: CATSDPSGTGTDNEQFF.

The CDR3 DNA reads as TGTGCCAGCAGCTTGATAGCAGAACCCGTCGCCCAGCATTTT. Protein product: CASSLIAEPVAQHF. This chain uses TRBV5-5 with TRBJ1-5; D remains unclear. CDR1 SGHKS and CDR2 YYEKEE come from the germline V gene (reference sequence). V lost 1 base and J 11 bases, leaving 16 bases between the germline ends. CDR3 length: 14 amino acids.

V and J are TRBV6-5 and TRBJ1-1, with D perhaps TRBD1 (5 bases). Germline values: CDR1 MNHEY, CDR2 SVGAGI. Trimming took 7 bases from V and 4 from J, leaving 19 bases between them. The CDR3 is 15 amino acids. This CDR3 is CASTTGGSGGTEAFF. DNA of the CDR3: TGTGCCAGCACAACTGGAGGGTCGGGGGGCACTGAAGCTTTCTTT.

The chain employs TRBV19 and TRBJ1-5; D remains ambiguous. There are 13 residues in the CDR3. The V end was cut by 3 bases, the J end by 3 bases, with 6 bases between. From germline, CDR1 is LNHDA and CDR2 SQIVND (reference sequence). The CDR3 bases are TGTGCCAGTAGTATGCGGATCAATCAGCCCCAGCATTTT. Encoded protein: CASSMRINQPQHF.

The chain links TRBV27 to TRBJ2-1, with 9 bases that match TRBD1. The junction had 7 bases not matched to a gene; V was cut back by 6 bases and J by 4 bases. CDR1 MNHEY and CDR2 SMNVEV come from the germline V gene (reference sequence). CDR3 length: 15 amino acids. Written as DNA, the CDR3 is TGTGCCAGCAGCCTGGACAGGGGACTTTACAATGAGCAGTTCTTC. This codes for CASSLDRGLYNEQFF.

The chain uses TRBV7-3 and TRBJ1-1, with D possibly TRBD1 on 5 matching bases. This CDR3 has 15 amino acids. Per the germline V gene, CDR1 is SGHTA and CDR2 is FQGTGA. V lost 5 bases to trimming and J lost 6 bases, with 19 bases between them. Here the CDR3 DNA reads TGTGCCAGCAGCCCCATGAGCAGGGCGGACCCTGAAGCTTTCTTT. Protein: CASSPMSRADPEAFF.

The rearrangement joins TRBV6-1 to TRBJ2-7; maybe TRBD1 (5 bases). Germline V gene sequence: CDR1 MNHNS, CDR2 SASEGT. CDR3 length equals 16 residues. Trimming cost V 3 bases and J 3 bases, with 18 bases left between them. CDR3 in DNA: TGTGCCAGCAGTGATAACTGGACACATCAGCACTACGAGCAGTACTTC. Its protein product is CASSDNWTHQHYEQYF.

The gene calls are TRBV28 and TRBJ1-1; D remains unclear. The germline V gene encodes CDR1 MDHEN and CDR2 SYDVKM. The CDR3 length is 12 residues. V lost 6 bases to trimming and J lost 7 bases, with 12 bases between them. The CDR3, as DNA: TGTGCCAGCAGCCAGGAACAGTTTGAAGCTTTCTTT. Protein sequence: CASSQEQFEAFF.

This clone was recorded once. The rearrangement links TRBV6-5 to TRBJ1-5; 7 bases line up with TRBD1. The J segment lost 1 base and the V segment lost 11 bases, leaving 5 bases of the junction unmatched. The CDR3 contains 13 residues. Germline V gene data show CDR1 as MNHEY and CDR2 as SVGAGI. In nucleotides, the CDR3 is TGTGCCGCGAAGACAGGGAGCAATCAGCCCCAGCATTTT. Its protein product is CAAKTGSNQPQHF.

The chain carries TRBV9 and TRBJ1-1, with a tentative D call TRBD1 (6 bases). Germline V gene lookup returns CDR1 SGDLS and CDR2 YYNGEE. This CDR3 has 17 residues. V was trimmed by 1 base and J by 2 bases, leaving 18 bases between them. CDR3 sequence reads: CASSVPLNRDINTEAFF. DNA for the CDR3: TGTGCCAGCAGCGTACCCCTTAACCGGGACATAAACACTGAAGCTTTCTTT.

This sequence joins TRBV29-1 and TRBJ1-2, with D perhaps TRBD1 (5 bases). The germline CDR1 and CDR2 sequences are SQVTM and ANQGSEA. Trimming removed 7 bases from V and 6 bases from J, with 12 bases in between. This CDR3 spans 11 amino acids. The CDR3 nucleotides are TGCAGCGCCCGGGGGTTGGATGGCTACACCTTC. It is translated as CSARGLDGYTF.

The V gene is TRBV30, the J gene TRBJ1-1; tentatively, D is TRBD1 (6 bases). Germline-derived CDR1 and CDR2 are GTSNPN and SVGIG (reference sequence). The V end was cut by 4 bases, the J end by 0 bases, with 9 bases between. The CDR3 totals 13 residues. The CDR3 DNA reads as TGTGCCTGGATCGGACAGTTGAACACTGAAGCTTTCTTT. It yields the protein CAWIGQLNTEAFF.

V gene TRBV6-6 combines with J gene TRBJ1-4, with TRBD1 matching 11 bases. CDR1 and CDR2 (germline): MNHNY, SVGAGI (reference sequence). Germline trimming cut 5 bases from V and 8 bases from J; bases unmatched to any gene: 7. This CDR3 has 15 amino acids. CDR3 protein: CASSLPGQGGEKLFF. As DNA, the CDR3 is TGTGCCAGCAGTCTTCCGGGACAGGGGGGGGAAAAACTGTTTTTT.

The genes are TRBV7-8 and TRBJ2-7; 7 bases align to TRBD1. J was trimmed by 6 bases and V by 4 bases; bases with no gene match: 6. From germline, CDR1 is SGHVS and CDR2 FQNEAQ. This CDR3 comprises 13 residues. This chain's CDR3 is CASSSDRDGEQYF. The CDR3 DNA reads TGTGCCAGCAGCTCTGACAGGGACGGCGAGCAGTACTTC.

This chain connects TRBV24-1 to TRBJ2-1, with TRBD1 matching over 7 bases. After removal of 9 bases from V and 5 bases from J, the junction contained 9 bases not matched to a gene. The CDR3 totals 14 residues. Germline V gives CDR1 KGHDR, CDR2 SFDVKD. CDR3 amino acids: CATRSEGADNEQFF. The CDR3 DNA reads as TGTGCCACCCGCTCAGAGGGGGCAGACAATGAGCAGTTCTTC.

The J gene is TRBJ2-6, the V gene TRBV3-1 (or the pseudogene TRBV3-2), with a tentative D call TRBD1 (6 bases). CDR1 LGHDT and CDR2 YNNKEL come from the germline V gene (reference sequence). The CDR3 sequence is 15 residues long. Trimming pared 6 bases from V and 2 bases from J, leaving 11 bases between. The CDR3 region is CASSHTGTGANVLTF. The CDR3 region has the DNA TGTGCCAGCAGTCACACAGGGACTGGGGCCAACGTCCTGACTTTC.

This clone was seen a single time. This sequence joins TRBV19 and TRBJ1-6; 12 bases are a match to TRBD1. Trimming took 4 bases from V and 10 from J; bases not matched to a gene: 5. CDR1 and CDR2 from the germline V gene are LNHDA and SQIVND (reference sequence). This CDR3 contains 15 residues. The CDR3 reads CASSTGQGATSPLHF. The CDR3 DNA reads as TGTGCCAGTAGTACGGGACAGGGGGCAACATCACCCCTCCACTTT.

The chain uses TRBV29-1 and TRBJ1-1; 8 nucleotides align to TRBD1. V trimming: 4 bases; J trimming: 5 bases; junction bases outside the gene matches: 3. There are 12 residues in the CDR3. CDR1 SQVTM and CDR2 ANQGSEA come from the germline V gene. The CDR3 nucleotides are TGCAGCGTTGGACAGGGGCAAACTGAAGCTTTCTTT. It specifies CSVGQGQTEAFF.